This T cell receptor (beta chain) was recovered during a study of graft-versus-host responses after intestinal transplantation (dated by TCRdb to the early 2020s). A note on the overall study: The transplants that recipients received were multivisceral, liver-intestinal, or isolated intestinal. Graft-versus-host and host-versus-graft alloreactive T cell clones were tracked in the graft, circulation and bone marrow after intestinal transplantation using bulk TCR-beta CDR3 sequencing. Every recipient was given anti-thymocyte globulin induction, then maintenance tacrolimus and steroids for roughly 3 years. The cohort enrolled some 24 intestinal transplant recipients, one of whom was a retransplant, and a few patients without pretransplant specimens were excluded. Instead of going to the commercial service, samples from a few later patients were sequenced in-house on an Illumina MiSeq and processed with MiXCR. Alloreactive clones were identified by sequencing pre-transplant mixed lymphocyte reaction products and comparing these products with unstimulated pre-transplant donor and recipient T cells. A peak of at least 4% donor T cells among recipient peripheral blood mononuclear cells was the definition used for donor T cell macrochimerism. The paper as a whole reports these results and caveats: Conclusions were limited by the relatively low number and heterogeneity of intestinal transplant patients. High GvH to HvG T cell clonal ratios were observed in the allografts of patients with donor T cell macrochimerism. Peak levels of circulating GvH clones were associated with declines in HvG clones early after transplant. GvH clones turned up in recipient bone marrow, with some appearing earlier in ileal mucosa or blood, a pattern consistent with an intestinal mucosal origin.

The library was built by means of the immunoSEQ multiplex PCR assay. For most patients, genomic DNA was isolated using the Qiagen DNeasy Blood and Tissue Kit and was shipped frozen to Adaptive Biotechnologies for TCR sequencing. For most patients, high-throughput TCR-beta CDR3 sequencing of genomic DNA was performed by Adaptive Biotechnologies. The authors processed their data as follows. Adaptive's ImmunoSEQ software was the source of the TCR sequencing data for roughly 19 patients, while three other patients were processed with MiXCR and VDJtools. To correct CD4 versus CD8 sorting errors, sequences present in both subsets at a frequency ratio below 5:1 were removed. CDR3 nucleotide sequences shared by donor and recipient were removed because the origin of these sequences could not be assigned. To count as alloreactive, a clone needed at least 2-fold expansion over unstimulated cells and a minimum CFSE-low frequency of 0.002% (template counts) or 0.001% (read counts). A clone was considered mappable if detected in the sequenced pre-transplant spleen, lymph node, or MLR CFSE-low populations of the donor or recipient. Cumulative frequency of alloreactive clones was calculated as a percentage of all sequences weighted by copy number. Drawn from immuneACCESS, this table holds only the in-frame rearrangements with V and J called that TCRdb kept. Clones are partly lost; checked studies trace under half to an unresolved V gene and leave the rest unexplained. That table is the source of V, J and clone size, and D and trimming were worked out from the DNA. This sample holds about 100,000 clones; over 75% were observed only once. The top ten clonotypes cover around 0.95% of the sample.

The germline V gene sets CDR1 to SGHAT and CDR2 to FQNNGV. Including cysteine and phenylalanine, the CDR3 has 15 amino acids. Just CDR3 DNA is preserved here, 45 bases in frame from base 1. V loses 3 bases at its end and J loses 5 bases; junction bases beyond the gene matches: 3. Worth noting for this clone: What this receptor recognizes is not known. No much larger clone is present one base from it, and per-base qualities are unavailable.

The time point label here, explained by the study, means: cells obtained before transplantation from donor or recipient. CD3+CD4+ and CD3+CD8+ populations were FACS-sorted from unstimulated pre-transplant donor and recipient cells taken from spleen or lymph nodes. The sequence was obtained from a human donor who was the organ donor for an intestinal transplant. The sequence is built from TRBV11-2 and TRBJ1-6, and TRBD1 aligns with 8 junction nucleotides. The sample consisted of unstimulated CD4+ T cells sorted from spleen or lymph node cells, taken before transplant. The DNA sequence follows: TGTGCCAGCAGCTTGTACAGGGGGAATAATTCACCCCTCCACTTT. It codes for CASSLYRGNNSPLHF.